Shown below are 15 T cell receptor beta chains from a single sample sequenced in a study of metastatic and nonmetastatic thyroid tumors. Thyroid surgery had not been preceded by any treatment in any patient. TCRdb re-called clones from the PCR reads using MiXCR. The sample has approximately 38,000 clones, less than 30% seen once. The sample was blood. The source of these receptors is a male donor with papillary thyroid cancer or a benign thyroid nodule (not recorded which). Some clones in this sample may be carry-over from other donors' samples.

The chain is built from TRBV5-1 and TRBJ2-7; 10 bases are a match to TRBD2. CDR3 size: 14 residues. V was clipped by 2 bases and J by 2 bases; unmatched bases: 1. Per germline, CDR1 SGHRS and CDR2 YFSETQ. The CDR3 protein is CASSLAGGAYEQYF. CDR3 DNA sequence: TGCGCCAGCAGCTTAGCGGGAGGGGCCTACGAGCAGTACTTC.

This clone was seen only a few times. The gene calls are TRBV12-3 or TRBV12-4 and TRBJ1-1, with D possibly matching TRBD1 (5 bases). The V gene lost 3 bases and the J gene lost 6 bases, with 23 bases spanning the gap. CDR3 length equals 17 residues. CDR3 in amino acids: CASSFLHPGRLGSEAFF. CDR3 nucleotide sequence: TGTGCCAGCAGTTTCTTACATCCGGGACGTCTTGGATCTGAAGCTTTCTTT.

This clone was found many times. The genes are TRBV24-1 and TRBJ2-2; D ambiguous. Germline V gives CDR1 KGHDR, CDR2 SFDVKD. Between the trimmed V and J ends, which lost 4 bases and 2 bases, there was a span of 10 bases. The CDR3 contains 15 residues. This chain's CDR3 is CATSDPRQNTGELFF. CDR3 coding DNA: TGTGCCACCAGTGACCCGCGACAAAACACCGGGGAGCTGTTTTTT.

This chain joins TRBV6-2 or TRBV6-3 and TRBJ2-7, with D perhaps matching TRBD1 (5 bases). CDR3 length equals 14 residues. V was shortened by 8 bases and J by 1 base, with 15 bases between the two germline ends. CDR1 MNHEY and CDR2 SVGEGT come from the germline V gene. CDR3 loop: CASQTTALSYEQYF. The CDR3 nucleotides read TGTGCCAGCCAAACGACAGCCCTGTCCTACGAGCAGTACTTC.

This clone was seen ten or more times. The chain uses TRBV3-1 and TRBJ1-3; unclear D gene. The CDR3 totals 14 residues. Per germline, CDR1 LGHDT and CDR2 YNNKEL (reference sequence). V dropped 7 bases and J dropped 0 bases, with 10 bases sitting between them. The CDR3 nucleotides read TGTGCCAGCAAGGGCAGTGACTCTGGAAACACCATATATTTT. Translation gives CASKGSDSGNTIYF.

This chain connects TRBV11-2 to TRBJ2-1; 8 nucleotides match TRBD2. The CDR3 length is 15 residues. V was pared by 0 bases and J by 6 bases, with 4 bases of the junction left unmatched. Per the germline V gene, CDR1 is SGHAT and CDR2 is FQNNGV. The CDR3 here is CASSLEAGVINEQFF. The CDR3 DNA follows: TGTGCCAGCAGCTTAGAAGCGGGAGTCATCAATGAGCAGTTCTTC.

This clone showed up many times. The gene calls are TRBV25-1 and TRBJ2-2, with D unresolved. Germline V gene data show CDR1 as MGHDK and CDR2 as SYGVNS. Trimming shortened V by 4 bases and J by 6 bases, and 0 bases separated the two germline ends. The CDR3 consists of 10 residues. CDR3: CASSAGELFF. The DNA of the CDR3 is TGTGCCAGCAGTGCCGGGGAGCTGTTTTTT.

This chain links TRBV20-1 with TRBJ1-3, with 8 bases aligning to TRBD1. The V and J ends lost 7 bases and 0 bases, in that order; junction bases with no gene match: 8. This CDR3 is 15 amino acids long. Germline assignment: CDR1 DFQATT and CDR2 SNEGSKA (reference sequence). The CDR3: CSGGDRSSSGNTIYF. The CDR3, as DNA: TGCAGTGGAGGGGACAGGTCGAGCTCTGGAAACACCATATATTTT.

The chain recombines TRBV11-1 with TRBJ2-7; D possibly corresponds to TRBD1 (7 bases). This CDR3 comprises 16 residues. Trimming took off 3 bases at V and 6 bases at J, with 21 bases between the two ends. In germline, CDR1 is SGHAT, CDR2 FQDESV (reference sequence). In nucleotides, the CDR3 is TGTGCCAGCAGCTTCCAGGGGGGCGGAAGGGCAAGCGAGCAGTACTTC. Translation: CASSFQGGGRASEQYF.

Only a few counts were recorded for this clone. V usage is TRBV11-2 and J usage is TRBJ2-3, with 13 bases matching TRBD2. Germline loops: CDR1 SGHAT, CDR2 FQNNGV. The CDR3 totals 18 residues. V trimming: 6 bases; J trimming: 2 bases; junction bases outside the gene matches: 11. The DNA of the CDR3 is TGTGCCAGCAGACCAGGACTAGCGGGAGTCGTTTTCACAGATACGCAGTATTTT. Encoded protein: CASRPGLAGVVFTDTQYF.

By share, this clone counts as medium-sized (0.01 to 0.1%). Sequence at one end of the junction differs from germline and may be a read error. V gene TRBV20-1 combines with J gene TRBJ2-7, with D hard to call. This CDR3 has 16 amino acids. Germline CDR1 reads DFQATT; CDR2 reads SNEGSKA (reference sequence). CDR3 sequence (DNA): TGCAGTGCTAGACCCTTGGATTCTCTTTTGATCTACAAGCAGTACTTC. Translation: CSARPLDSLLIYKQYF.

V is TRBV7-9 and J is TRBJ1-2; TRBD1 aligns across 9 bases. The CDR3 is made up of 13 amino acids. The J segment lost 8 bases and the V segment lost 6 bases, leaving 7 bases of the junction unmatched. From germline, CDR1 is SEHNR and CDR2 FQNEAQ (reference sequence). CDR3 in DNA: TGTGCCAGCAGAGAGCTACAGGGGGCGGGCTACACCTTC. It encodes CASRELQGAGYTF.

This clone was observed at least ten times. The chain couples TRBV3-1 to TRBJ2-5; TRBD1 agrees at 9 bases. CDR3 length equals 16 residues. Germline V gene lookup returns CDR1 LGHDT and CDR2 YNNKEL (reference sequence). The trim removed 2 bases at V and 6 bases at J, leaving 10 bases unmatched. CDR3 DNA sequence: TGTGCCAGCAGCCAATCGACCGGGACAGGGTTTCAGACCCAGTACTTC. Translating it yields CASSQSTGTGFQTQYF.

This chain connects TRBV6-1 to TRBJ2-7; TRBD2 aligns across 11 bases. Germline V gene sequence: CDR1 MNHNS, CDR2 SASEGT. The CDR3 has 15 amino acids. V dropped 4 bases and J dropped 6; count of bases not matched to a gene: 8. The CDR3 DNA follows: TGTGCCAGCAGTGGCCAGACTAGCGGGATTCGCGAGCAGTACTTC. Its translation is CASSGQTSGIREQYF.

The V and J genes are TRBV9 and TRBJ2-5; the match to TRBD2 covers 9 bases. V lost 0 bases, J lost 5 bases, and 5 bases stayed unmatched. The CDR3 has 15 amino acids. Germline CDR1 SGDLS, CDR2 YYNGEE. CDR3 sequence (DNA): TGTGCCAGCAGCGTAGATAGCGGGAGAGGGGAGACCCAGTACTTC. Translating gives CASSVDSGRGETQYF.